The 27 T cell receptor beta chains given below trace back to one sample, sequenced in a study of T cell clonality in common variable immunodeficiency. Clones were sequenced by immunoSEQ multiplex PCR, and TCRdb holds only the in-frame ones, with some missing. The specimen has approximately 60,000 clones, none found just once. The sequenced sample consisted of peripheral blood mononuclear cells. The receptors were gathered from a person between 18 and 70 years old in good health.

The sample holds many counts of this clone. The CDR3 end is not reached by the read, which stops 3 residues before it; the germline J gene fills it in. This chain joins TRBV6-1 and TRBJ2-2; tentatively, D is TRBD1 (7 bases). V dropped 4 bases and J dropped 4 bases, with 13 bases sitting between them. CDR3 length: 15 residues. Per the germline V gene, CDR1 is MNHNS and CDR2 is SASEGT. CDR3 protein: CASSGRQGGTGELFF. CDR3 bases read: TGTGCCAGCAGTGGGCGACAGGGAGGCACCGGGGAG.

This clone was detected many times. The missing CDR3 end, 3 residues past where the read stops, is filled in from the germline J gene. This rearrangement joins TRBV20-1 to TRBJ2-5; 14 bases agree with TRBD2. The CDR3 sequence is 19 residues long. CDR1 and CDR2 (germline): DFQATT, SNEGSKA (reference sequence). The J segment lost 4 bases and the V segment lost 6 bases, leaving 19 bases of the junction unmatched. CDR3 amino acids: CSAKIEIRLAGGPLETQYF. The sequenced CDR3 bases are TGCAGTGCGAAGATTGAGATTCGACTAGCGGGAGGGCCATTAGAGACC.

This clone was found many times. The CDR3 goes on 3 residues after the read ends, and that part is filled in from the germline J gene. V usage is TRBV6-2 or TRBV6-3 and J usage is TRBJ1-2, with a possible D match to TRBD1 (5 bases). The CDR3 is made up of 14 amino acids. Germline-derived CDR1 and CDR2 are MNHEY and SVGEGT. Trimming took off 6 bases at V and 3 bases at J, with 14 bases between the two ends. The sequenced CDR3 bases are TGTGCCAGCAGGGTGGCCGGGACTTACTATGGC. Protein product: CASRVAGTYYG. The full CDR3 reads CASRVAGTYYGYTF.

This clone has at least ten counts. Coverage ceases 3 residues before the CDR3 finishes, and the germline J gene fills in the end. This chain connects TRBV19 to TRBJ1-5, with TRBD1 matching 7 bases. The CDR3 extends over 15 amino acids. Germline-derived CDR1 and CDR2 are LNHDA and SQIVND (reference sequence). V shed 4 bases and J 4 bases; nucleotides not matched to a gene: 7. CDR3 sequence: CASSNQGGLNQPQHF. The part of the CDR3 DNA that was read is TGTGCCAGTAGTAACCAGGGGGGCCTTAATCAGCCC.

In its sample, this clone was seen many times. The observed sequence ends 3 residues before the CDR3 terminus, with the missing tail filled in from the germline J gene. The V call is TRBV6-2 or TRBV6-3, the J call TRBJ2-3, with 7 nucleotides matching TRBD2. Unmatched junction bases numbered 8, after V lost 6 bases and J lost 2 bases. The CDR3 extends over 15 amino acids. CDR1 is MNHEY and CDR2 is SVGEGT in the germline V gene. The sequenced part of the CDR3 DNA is TGTGCCAGCAGGGAAAGCGGGATGATCACAGATACG. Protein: CASRESGMITDT. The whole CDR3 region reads CASRESGMITDTQYF.

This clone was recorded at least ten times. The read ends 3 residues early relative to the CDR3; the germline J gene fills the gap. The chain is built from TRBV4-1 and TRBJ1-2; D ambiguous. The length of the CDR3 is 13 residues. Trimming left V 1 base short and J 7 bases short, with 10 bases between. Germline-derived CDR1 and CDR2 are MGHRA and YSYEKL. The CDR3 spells CASSQVYRAGYTF. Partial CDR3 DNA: TGCGCCAGCAGCCAAGTATATAGGGCTGGC.

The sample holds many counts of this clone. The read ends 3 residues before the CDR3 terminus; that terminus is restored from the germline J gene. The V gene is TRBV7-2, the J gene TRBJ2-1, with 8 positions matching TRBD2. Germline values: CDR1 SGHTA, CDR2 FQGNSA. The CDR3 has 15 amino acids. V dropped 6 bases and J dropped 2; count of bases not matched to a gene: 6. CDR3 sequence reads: CASSPGGGTYNEQFF. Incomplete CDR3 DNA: TGTGCCAGCAGTCCGGGGGGGGGCACCTACAATGAG.

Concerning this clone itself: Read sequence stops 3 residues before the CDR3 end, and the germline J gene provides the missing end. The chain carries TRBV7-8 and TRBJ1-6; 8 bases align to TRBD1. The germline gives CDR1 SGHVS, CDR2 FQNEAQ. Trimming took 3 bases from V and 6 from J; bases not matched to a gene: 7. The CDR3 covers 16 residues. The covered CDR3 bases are TGTGCCAGCAGCTTGGGAGTAGGACAGGGTAATTCACCC. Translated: CASSLGVGQGNSP. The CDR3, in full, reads CASSLGVGQGNSPLHF.

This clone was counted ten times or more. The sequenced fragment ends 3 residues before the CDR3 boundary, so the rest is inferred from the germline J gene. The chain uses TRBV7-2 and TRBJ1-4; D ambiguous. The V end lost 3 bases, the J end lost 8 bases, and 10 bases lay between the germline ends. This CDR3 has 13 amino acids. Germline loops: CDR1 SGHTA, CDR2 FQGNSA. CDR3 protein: CASSLQLREKLFF. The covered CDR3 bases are TGTGCCAGCAGCTTGCAGTTAAGAGAAAAA.

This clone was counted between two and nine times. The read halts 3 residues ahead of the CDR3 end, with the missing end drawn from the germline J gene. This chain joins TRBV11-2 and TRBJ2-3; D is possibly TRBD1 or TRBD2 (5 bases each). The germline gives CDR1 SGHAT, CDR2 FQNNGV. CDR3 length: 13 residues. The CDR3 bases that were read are TGTGCCAGCAGCTTAGCGAGGGGAGAGACG. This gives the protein CASSLARGET. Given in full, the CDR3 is CASSLARGETQYF.

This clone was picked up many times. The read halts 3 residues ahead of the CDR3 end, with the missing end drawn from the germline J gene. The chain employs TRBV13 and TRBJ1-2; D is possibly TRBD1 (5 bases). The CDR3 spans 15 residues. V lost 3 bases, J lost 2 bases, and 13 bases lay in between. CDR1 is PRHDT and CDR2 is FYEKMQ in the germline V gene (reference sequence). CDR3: CASSFPAGGNYGYTF. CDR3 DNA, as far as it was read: TGTGCCAGCAGCTTCCCGGCCGGGGGGAACTATGGC.

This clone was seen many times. The CDR3 here is CASSLGGGQETQYF. The sequenced part of the CDR3 DNA is TGCGCCAGCAGCTTGGGCGGCGGTCAAGAGACC. This rearrangement joins TRBV5-1 to TRBJ2-5; no clear D gene. The CDR3 extends 3 residues past the end of the read, so its final part is completed from the germline J gene. Trimming stripped 0 bases from V and 2 bases from J, with 8 bases between. This CDR3 comprises 14 residues. CDR1 is SGHRS and CDR2 is YFSETQ in the germline V gene.

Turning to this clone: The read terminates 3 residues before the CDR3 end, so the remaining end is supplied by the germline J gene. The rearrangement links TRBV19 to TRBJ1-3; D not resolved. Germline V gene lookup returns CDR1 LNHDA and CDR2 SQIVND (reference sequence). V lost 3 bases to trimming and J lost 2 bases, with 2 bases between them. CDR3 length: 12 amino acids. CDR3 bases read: TGTGCCAGTAGTATCACTGGAAACACC. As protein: CASSITGNT. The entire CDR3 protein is CASSITGNTIYF. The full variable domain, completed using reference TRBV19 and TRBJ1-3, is DGGITQSPKYLFRKEGQNVTLSCEQNLNHDAMYWYRQDPGQGLRLIYYSQIVNDFQKGDIAEGYSVSREKKESFPLTVTSAQKNPTAFYLCASSITGNTIYFGEGSWLTVV.

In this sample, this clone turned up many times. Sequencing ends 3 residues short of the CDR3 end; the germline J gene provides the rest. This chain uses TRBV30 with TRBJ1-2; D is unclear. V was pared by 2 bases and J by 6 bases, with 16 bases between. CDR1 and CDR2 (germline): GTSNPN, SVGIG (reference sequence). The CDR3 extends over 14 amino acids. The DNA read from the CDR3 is TGTGCCTGGAGTATATTAACACCCCTCCATGGC. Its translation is CAWSILTPLHG. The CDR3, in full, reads CAWSILTPLHGYTF.

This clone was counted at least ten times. Incomplete CDR3 DNA: TGCAGCGTGGGACAGCGATCGGAGACC. Its protein product is CSVGQRSET. The whole CDR3 protein reads CSVGQRSETQYF. The chain carries TRBV29-1 and TRBJ2-5; TRBD1 matches 7 bases. The sequence runs out 3 residues before the end of the CDR3; the remainder is reconstructed from the germline J gene. CDR1 is SQVTM, CDR2 ANQGSEA, per germline. J lost 5 bases, V lost 6 bases, and 6 bases had no gene match. The CDR3 has 12 amino acids. Based on the CDR3 plus reference TRBV29-1 and TRBJ2-5, the full variable domain is SAVISQKPSRDICQRGTSLTIQCQVDSQVTMMFWYRQQPGQSLTLIATANQGSEATYESGFVIDKFPISRPNLTFSTLTVSNMSPEDSSIYLCSVGQRSETQYFGPGTRLLVL.

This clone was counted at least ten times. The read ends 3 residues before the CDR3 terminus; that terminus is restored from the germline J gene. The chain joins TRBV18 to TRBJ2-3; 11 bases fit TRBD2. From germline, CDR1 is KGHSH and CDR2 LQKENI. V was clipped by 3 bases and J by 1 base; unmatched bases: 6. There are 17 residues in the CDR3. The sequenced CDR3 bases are TGTGCCAGCTCACCTCTACTAGCGGGAGAGGGCACAGATACG. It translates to CASSPLLAGEGTDT. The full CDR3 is CASSPLLAGEGTDTQYF.

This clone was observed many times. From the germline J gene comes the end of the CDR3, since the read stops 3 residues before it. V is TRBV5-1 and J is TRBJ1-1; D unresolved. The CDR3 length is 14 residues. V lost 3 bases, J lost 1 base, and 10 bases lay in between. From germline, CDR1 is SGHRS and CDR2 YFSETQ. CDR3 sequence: CASSSVPGNTEAFF. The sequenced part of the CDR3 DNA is TGCGCCAGCAGCTCGGTACCCGGGAACACTGAA.

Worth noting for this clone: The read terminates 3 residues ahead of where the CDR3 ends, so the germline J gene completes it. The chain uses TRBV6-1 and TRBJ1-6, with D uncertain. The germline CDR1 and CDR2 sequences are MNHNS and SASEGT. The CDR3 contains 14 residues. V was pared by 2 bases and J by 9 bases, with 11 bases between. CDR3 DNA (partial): TGTGCCAGCAGTGAAAGCCAGGCCAGTTCACCC. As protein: CASSESQASSP. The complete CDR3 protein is CASSESQASSPLHF.

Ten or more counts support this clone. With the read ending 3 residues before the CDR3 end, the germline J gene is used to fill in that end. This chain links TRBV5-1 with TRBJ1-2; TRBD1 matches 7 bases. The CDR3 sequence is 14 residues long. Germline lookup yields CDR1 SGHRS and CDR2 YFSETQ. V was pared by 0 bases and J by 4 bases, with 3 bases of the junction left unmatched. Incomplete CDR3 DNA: TGCGCCAGCAGCTTGGTGACAGGGAGCTATGGC. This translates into CASSLVTGSYG. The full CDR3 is CASSLVTGSYGYTF. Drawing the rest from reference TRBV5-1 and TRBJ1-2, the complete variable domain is KAGVTQTPRYLIKTRGQQVTLSCSPISGHRSVSWYQQTPGQGLQFLFEYFSETQRNKGNFPGRFSGRQFSNSRSEMNVSTLELGDSALYLCASSLVTGSYGYTFGSGTRLTVV.

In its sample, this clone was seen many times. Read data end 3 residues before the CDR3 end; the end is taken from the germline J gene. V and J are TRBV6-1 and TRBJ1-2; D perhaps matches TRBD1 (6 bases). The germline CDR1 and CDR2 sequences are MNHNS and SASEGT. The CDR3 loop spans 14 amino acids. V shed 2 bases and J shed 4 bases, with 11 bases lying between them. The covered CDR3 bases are TGTGCCAGCAGTGAAACCCAGGGGTTCTATGGC. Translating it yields CASSETQGFYG. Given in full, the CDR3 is CASSETQGFYGYTF.

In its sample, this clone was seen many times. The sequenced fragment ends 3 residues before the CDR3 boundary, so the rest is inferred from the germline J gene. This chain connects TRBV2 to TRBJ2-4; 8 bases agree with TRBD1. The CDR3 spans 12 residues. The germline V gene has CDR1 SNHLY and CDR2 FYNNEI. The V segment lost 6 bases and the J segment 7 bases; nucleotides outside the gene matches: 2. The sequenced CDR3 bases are TGTGCCAGCAGCAGACAGGGGAACATT. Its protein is CASSRQGNI. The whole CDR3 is CASSRQGNIQYF.

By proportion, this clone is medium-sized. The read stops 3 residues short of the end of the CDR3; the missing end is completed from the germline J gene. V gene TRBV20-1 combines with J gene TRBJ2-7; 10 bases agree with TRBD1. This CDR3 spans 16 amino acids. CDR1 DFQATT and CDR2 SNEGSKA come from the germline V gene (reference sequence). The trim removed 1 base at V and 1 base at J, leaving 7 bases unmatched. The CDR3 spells CSARGGQGTESYEQYF. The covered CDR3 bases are TGCAGTGCTAGAGGGGGACAGGGGACCGAGTCCTACGAG.

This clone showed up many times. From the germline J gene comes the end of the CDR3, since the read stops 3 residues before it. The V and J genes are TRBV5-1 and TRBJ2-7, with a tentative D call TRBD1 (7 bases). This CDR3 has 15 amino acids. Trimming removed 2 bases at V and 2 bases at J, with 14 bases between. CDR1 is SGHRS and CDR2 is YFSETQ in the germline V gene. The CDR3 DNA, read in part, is TGCGCCAGCAGCTTCTCAGGGGGGAAGACCTACGAG. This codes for CASSFSGGKTYE. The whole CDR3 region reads CASSFSGGKTYEQYF.

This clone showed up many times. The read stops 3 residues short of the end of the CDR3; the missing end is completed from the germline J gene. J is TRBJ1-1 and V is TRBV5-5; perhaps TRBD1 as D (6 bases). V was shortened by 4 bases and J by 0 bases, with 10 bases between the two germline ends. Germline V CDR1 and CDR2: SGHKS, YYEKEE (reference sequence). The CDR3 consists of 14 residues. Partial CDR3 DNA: TGTGCCAGCAGCGCAGGGGAATTGAACACTGAA. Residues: CASSAGELNTE. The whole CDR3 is CASSAGELNTEAFF. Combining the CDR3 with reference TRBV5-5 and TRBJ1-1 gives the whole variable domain DAGVTQSPTHLIKTRGQQVTLRCSPISGHKSVSWYQQVLGQGPQFIFQYYEKEERGRGNFPDRFSARQFPNYSSELNVNALLLGDSALYLCASSAGELNTEAFFGQGTRLTVV.

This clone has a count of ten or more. Incomplete CDR3 DNA: TGTGCCAGCAGCTTAACAGGGGGCTATGGC. This translates into CASSLTGGYG. From start to end, the CDR3 is CASSLTGGYGYTF. The chain couples TRBV7-3 to TRBJ1-2; D perhaps matches TRBD1 (6 bases). The CDR3 end falls 3 residues outside the read, so it is completed with the germline J gene. The length of the CDR3 is 13 residues. The V gene's germline CDR1 is SGHTA and CDR2 FQGTGA. Deletions cut 0 bases from V and 4 bases from J, with 6 bases between.

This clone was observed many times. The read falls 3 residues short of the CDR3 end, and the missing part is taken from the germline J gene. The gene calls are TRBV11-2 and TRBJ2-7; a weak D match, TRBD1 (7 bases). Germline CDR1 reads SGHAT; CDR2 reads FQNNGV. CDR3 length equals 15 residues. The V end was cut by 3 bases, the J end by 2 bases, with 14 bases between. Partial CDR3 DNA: TGTGCCAGCAGCTTTAACAGGGGAGGCACCTACGAG. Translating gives CASSFNRGGTYE. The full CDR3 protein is CASSFNRGGTYEQYF.

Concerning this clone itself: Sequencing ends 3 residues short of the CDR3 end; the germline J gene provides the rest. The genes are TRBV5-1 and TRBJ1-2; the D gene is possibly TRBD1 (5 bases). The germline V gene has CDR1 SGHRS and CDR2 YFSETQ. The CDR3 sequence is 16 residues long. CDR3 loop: CASSLEPGGLQETYTF. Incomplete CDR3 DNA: TGCGCCAGCAGCTTGGAACCCGGGGGACTCCAAGAGACC.